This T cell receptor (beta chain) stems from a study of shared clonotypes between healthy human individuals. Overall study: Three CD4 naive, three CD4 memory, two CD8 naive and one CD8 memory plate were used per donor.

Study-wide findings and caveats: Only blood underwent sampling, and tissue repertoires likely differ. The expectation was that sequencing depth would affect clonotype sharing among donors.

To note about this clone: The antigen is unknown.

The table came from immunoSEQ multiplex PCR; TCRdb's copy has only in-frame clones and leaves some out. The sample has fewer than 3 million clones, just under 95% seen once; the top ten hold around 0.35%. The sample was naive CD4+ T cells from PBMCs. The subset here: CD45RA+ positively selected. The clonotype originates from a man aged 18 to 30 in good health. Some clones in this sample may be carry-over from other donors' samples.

Written as DNA, the CDR3 is TGCGCCAGCAGCCCTGGTGGGGGAAACTCAGAGACCCAGTACTTC. Amino acid sequence: CASSPGGGNSETQYF. The V call is TRBV5-1, the J call TRBJ2-5, with D perhaps assigned TRBD1 or TRBD2 (5 bases each). Germline CDR1 SGHRS, CDR2 YFSETQ. The CDR3 loop spans 15 amino acids. The V end lost 4 bases, the J end lost 4 bases, and 17 bases lay between the germline ends.